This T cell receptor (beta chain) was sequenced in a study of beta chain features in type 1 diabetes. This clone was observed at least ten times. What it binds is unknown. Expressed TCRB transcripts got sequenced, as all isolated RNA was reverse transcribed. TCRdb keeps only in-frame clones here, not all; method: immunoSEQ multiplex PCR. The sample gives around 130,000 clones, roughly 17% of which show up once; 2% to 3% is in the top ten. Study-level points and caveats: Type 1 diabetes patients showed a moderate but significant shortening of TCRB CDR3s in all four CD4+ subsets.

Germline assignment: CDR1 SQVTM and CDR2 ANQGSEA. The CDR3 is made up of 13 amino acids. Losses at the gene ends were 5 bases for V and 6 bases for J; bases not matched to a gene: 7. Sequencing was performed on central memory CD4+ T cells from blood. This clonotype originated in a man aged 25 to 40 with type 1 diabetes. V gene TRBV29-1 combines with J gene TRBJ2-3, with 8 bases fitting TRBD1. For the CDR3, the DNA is TGCAGCGTTTCTCAGGGGGCGGGTGATACGCAGTATTTT. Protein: CSVSQGAGDTQYF.